Listed below are T cell receptor beta chains from one sample, sequenced in a study of OX40 agonist ivuxolimab in advanced cancers. TCRdb's table, derived via immunoSEQ multiplex PCR, lists solely in-frame clones and lacks some. The profile shows more than 80,000 clones, around nine tenths of them singletons. The sample was CD4+ or CD8+ T cells sorted from blood, taken in a trial of the OX40 agonist ivuxolimab. The receptor set was obtained from an adult with an advanced solid tumor such as melanoma, head and neck, liver or kidney cancer. Each CDR3 is given with its conserved first and last residue. The D gene is left open where the match is weak. Rows give clone size only sometimes, using once, few, many, or a class for an expanded clone.

>-|TRBD2|TRBJ2-1|TRBV30
CARGSGGLYNEQFF
TGTGCCCGGGGTAGCGGGGGCCTTTACAATGAGCAGTTCTTC
>-|-|TRBJ2-7|TRBV11-2
CASSLVTGFSYEQYF
TGTGCCAGCAGCTTAGTTACGGGTTTCTCCTACGAGCAGTACTTC
>-|-|TRBJ1-5|TRBV28
CASSRDIPPQHF
TGTGCCAGCAGCCGGGACATTCCTCCCCAGCATTTT
>-|-|TRBJ1-2|TRBV5-1
CASSGEDYGYTF
TGCGCCAGCAGCGGGGAAGACTATGGCTACACCTTC
>-|-|TRBJ2-5|TRBV7-2
CASSLEGRQETQYF
TGTGCCAGCAGCTTAGAAGGCCGTCAAGAGACCCAGTACTTC
>-|-|TRBJ1-1|TRBV4-2
CASSQVTGTEAFF
TGTGCCAGCAGCCAAGTAACGGGCACTGAAGCTTTCTTT
>-|-|TRBJ1-5|TRBV11-2
CASSLSTGPNQPQHF
TGTGCCAGCAGCTTATCGACCGGGCCGAATCAGCCCCAGCATTTT
>few|TRBD1|TRBJ2-1|TRBV6-1
CASSRDRGNFNEQFF
TGTGCCAGCAGCCGGGACAGGGGGAATTTCAATGAGCAGTTCTTC
>once|-|TRBJ2-1|TRBV5-1
CASSQGPDSDEQFF
TGCGCCAGCAGCCAGGGGCCCGATTCGGATGAGCAGTTCTTC
>once|-|TRBJ1-1|TRBV27
CASSSTPAEPWGSF
TGTGCCAGCAGTTCAACCCCGGCCGAACCCTGGGGCTCCTTT
>-|TRBD2|TRBJ2-1|TRBV27
CASSRVAGFSYNEQFF
TGTGCCAGCTCGCGAGTAGCGGGGTTCTCCTACAATGAGCAGTTCTTC
>-|TRBD2|TRBJ2-7|TRBV18
CASRPGTGYASGRASYEQYF
TGTGCCAGCCGGCCCGGGACAGGGTACGCTAGCGGGAGGGCCTCTTACGAGCAGTACTTC
>-|-|TRBJ1-5|TRBV19
CASSIGGGHQPQHF
TGTGCCAGTAGTATCGGGGGGGGCCATCAGCCCCAGCATTTT
>-|-|TRBJ1-5|TRBV19
CASCPVSNQPQHF
TGTGCCAGTTGTCCGGTGAGCAATCAGCCCCAGCATTTT
>few|TRBD1|TRBJ2-5|TRBV28
CASQSSGRGQETQYF
TGTGCCAGCCAATCTTCCGGCAGGGGGCAAGAGACCCAGTACTTC